These 20 T cell receptor beta chains share one sample of origin, sequenced in a study of blood T cell repertoires in COVID-19 (dated by TCRdb to 2019 to 2021). Libraries came from the immunoSEQ multiplex PCR assay. TCRdb limited this immuneACCESS table to in-frame rearrangements with V and J called. A share of clones is missing; checked studies link under half to unresolved V genes, and the rest is unexplained. This sample comprises 490,000 or so clones, roughly nine tenths of them detected only once. The biggest ten clones account for 6.5% to 8.5% of the sample. The sample comprised PBMCs or T cells enriched from blood (not recorded which). Receptors were obtained from a woman in her sixties who had recovered from COVID-19.

The DNA of the CDR3 is TGTGCCACCACTGGAGGTTCCAATGAGCAGTTCTTC. Protein: CATTGGSNEQFF. The V call is TRBV24-1, the J call TRBJ2-1, with D possibly matching TRBD2 (5 bases). Germline values: CDR1 KGHDR, CDR2 SFDVKD. The CDR3 is made up of 12 amino acids. V lost 8 bases, J lost 6 bases, and 10 bases lay in between.

This chain links TRBV15 with TRBJ1-1, with D perhaps matching TRBD1 (5 bases). Germline CDR1 and CDR2: LNHNV and YYDKDF (reference sequence). V was clipped by 0 bases and J by 1 base, with 15 bases between them. This CDR3 region has 17 residues. The DNA for the CDR3 is TGTGCCACCAGCAGAGACATCTCGGCCAGGGCGAACACTGAAGCTTTCTTT. This sequence encodes CATSRDISARANTEAFF.

The rearrangement links TRBV11-3 to TRBJ2-6, with D perhaps TRBD1 (5 bases). CDR3 length: 15 amino acids. V was trimmed by 6 bases and J by 0 bases, leaving 9 bases between them. Germline V lookup: CDR1 SGHNT, CDR2 YENEEA. The CDR3 region is CASSPGYSGANVLTF. Written as DNA, the CDR3 is TGTGCCAGCAGTCCAGGGTACTCTGGGGCCAACGTCCTGACTTTC.

This clone was seen just once. The chain has TRBV29-1 and TRBJ2-5, with 7 positions matching TRBD2. Germline CDR1 and CDR2: SQVTM and ANQGSEA. The ends lost 4 bases at V and 4 bases at J; junction bases unmatched: 3. This CDR3 is 12 amino acids long. The CDR3 region is CSVAGGSETQYF. The DNA of the CDR3 is TGCAGCGTTGCCGGGGGGTCAGAGACCCAGTACTTC.

The chain uses TRBV5-4 and TRBJ1-2; perhaps TRBD1 as D (6 bases). The CDR3 has 18 residues. V dropped 3 bases and J dropped 0 bases, with 21 bases sitting between them. Germline lookup yields CDR1 SGHNT and CDR2 YYREEE (reference sequence). The CDR3 sequence is CASSSGGDRRPSNYGYTF. For the CDR3, the DNA is TGTGCCAGCAGCTCGGGGGGAGACAGGCGCCCTTCTAACTATGGCTACACCTTC. The complete variable domain, with remaining parts taken from reference TRBV5-4 and TRBJ1-2, reads ETGVTQSPTHLIKTRGQQVTLRCSSQSGHNTVSWYQQALGQGPQFIFQYYREEENGRGNFPPRFSGLQFPNYSSELNVNALELDDSALYLCASSSGGDRRPSNYGYTFGSGTRLTVV.

In regard to this clone: Additional DNA sequences in this sample encode the identical CDR3. The chain couples TRBV27 to TRBJ1-1; D unclear. The germline CDR1 and CDR2 sequences are MNHEY and SMNVEV (reference sequence). The V and J ends lost 4 bases and 0 bases respectively, with 9 bases between them. This CDR3 region has 14 residues. The CDR3 DNA is TGTGCCAGCAGTTCAAATAGTCTGAACACTGAAGCTTTCTTT. This encodes CASSSNSLNTEAFF.

The chain recombines TRBV11-2 with TRBJ1-2, with 8 bases fitting TRBD1. V lost 4 bases to trimming and J lost 9 bases; unmatched junction nucleotides: 4. CDR3 length equals 12 residues. Germline loops: CDR1 SGHAT, CDR2 FQNNGV. As DNA, the CDR3 is TGTGCCAGCAGCTCCTGGACAGGGAGCTACACCTTC. This gives the protein CASSSWTGSYTF.

The chain carries TRBV7-2 and TRBJ2-5; D uncertain. V was shortened by 4 bases and J by 0 bases, with 3 bases between the two germline ends. CDR3 length: 12 amino acids. From germline, CDR1 is SGHTA and CDR2 FQGNSA. CDR3 in amino acids: CASSSYQETQYF. The CDR3 bases are TGTGCCAGCAGCTCGTACCAAGAGACCCAGTACTTC. Using reference TRBV7-2 and TRBJ2-5 for the parts outside the CDR3, the full variable domain is GAGVSQSPSNKVTEKGKDVELRCDPISGHTALYWYRQSLGQGLEFLIYFQGNSAPDKSGLPSDRFSAERTGGSVSTLTIQRTQQEDSAVYLCASSSYQETQYFGPGTRLLVL.

This clone occurred once. The rearrangement uses TRBV2 and TRBJ2-1; 12 bases align to TRBD2. The J segment lost 0 bases and the V segment lost 6 bases, leaving 9 bases of the junction unmatched. CDR3 length: 18 amino acids. Germline V lookup: CDR1 SNHLY, CDR2 FYNNEI. DNA for the CDR3: TGTGCCAGCAGGTTCGCTAGCGGGGGGGAATACTCCTACAATGAGCAGTTCTTC. This translates into CASRFASGGEYSYNEQFF.

This rearrangement joins TRBV10-2 to TRBJ1-1; D is perhaps TRBD1 (5 bases). The germline V and J ends were trimmed by 7 bases and 1 base, with 10 bases remaining between them. The CDR3 loop spans 13 amino acids. Germline CDR1 and CDR2: WSHSY and SAAADI. CDR3 nucleotides: TGCGCCAGCACCTTGACAGCGAACACTGAAGCTTTCTTT. Residues: CASTLTANTEAFF.

Worth noting for this clone: This same CDR3 is encoded by further DNA sequences in the sample. The chain uses TRBV12-3 or TRBV12-4 and TRBJ1-2; a weak D match, TRBD1 (5 bases). The CDR3 covers 13 residues. V lost 6 bases, J lost 1 base, and 9 bases lay in between. DNA for the CDR3: TGTGCCAGCAGCCCACAGGTTAACTATGGCTACACCTTC. Protein: CASSPQVNYGYTF.

The rearrangement uses TRBV28 and TRBJ1-2; 9 nucleotides agree with TRBD1. The germline CDR1 and CDR2 sequences are MDHEN and SYDVKM. J was trimmed by 4 bases and V by 4 bases; bases with no gene match: 10. The CDR3 is 16 amino acids. CDR3 bases: TGTGCCAGCAGTTCACAGGGGGCCGGCGGCTCCTATGGCTACACCTTC. It codes for CASSSQGAGGSYGYTF.

V and J are TRBV5-4 and TRBJ2-3; 9 positions match TRBD2. V shed 2 bases and J 2 bases; nucleotides not matched to a gene: 6. Germline assignment: CDR1 SGHNT and CDR2 YYREEE (reference sequence). The CDR3 length is 16 residues. The CDR3 region is CASSLSRGGTTDTQYF. The CDR3 DNA reads as TGTGCCAGCAGCTTATCGCGGGGGGGGACCACAGATACGCAGTATTTT.

V usage is TRBV7-2 and J usage is TRBJ1-5; 8 nucleotides align to TRBD1. CDR1 and CDR2 (germline): SGHTA, FQGNSA. The CDR3 consists of 15 residues. V lost 5 bases and J lost 2; bases outside the gene matches: 5. The CDR3 sequence: CASSKTGDRNQPQHF. The CDR3 DNA is TGTGCCAGCAGCAAGACAGGGGACCGCAATCAGCCCCAGCATTTT.

This clone showed up just once. This chain connects TRBV28 to TRBJ2-3; D perhaps matches TRBD2 (7 bases). The germline V and J ends were trimmed by 6 bases and 8 bases, with 18 bases remaining between them. The CDR3 is made up of 14 amino acids. The germline V gene has CDR1 MDHEN and CDR2 SYDVKM. Here the CDR3 reads CASRLGGAGGTQYF. The CDR3 coding sequence is TGTGCCAGCAGATTGGGGGGGGCCGGGGGTACGCAGTATTTT.

V usage is TRBV6-4 and J usage is TRBJ1-2; D call uncertain. The CDR3 sequence is 15 residues long. Germline V gene lookup returns CDR1 MRHNA and CDR2 SNTAGT. Trimming left V 3 bases short and J 2 bases short, with 13 bases between. The DNA for the CDR3 is TGTGCCAGCAGTGATCCAATGCGAGTAAACTATGGCTACACCTTC. It encodes CASSDPMRVNYGYTF.

V gene TRBV6-5 combines with J gene TRBJ1-3; D is uncertain. CDR1 and CDR2 from the germline V gene are MNHEY and SVGAGI. This CDR3 region has 14 residues. The V end lost 8 bases, the J end lost 0 bases, and 11 bases lay between the germline ends. This CDR3 is CASGGWGSGNTIYF. The CDR3 coding sequence is TGTGCCAGCGGAGGATGGGGCTCTGGAAACACCATATATTTT.

The chain joins TRBV7-9 to TRBJ1-2; 12 bases are a match to TRBD1. This CDR3 spans 19 amino acids. The V and J ends lost 5 bases and 4 bases, in that order; junction bases with no gene match: 17. The V gene's germline CDR1 is SEHNR and CDR2 FQNEAQ (reference sequence). The CDR3 coding sequence is TGTGCCAGCAGCCCCTTTCGGGACAGGGGGCCCAGGGGGGGCTATGGCTACACCTTC. This gives the protein CASSPFRDRGPRGGYGYTF.

This clone was seen once. The chain has TRBV7-2 and TRBJ2-4, with 11 positions matching TRBD1. Germline loops: CDR1 SGHTA, CDR2 FQGNSA. The J segment lost 8 bases and the V segment lost 4 bases, leaving 10 bases of the junction unmatched. The CDR3 totals 16 residues. The CDR3 DNA reads TGTGCCAGCAGCTCCCAGTGGACAGGGGGCAGGGACATTCAGTACTTC. Translated: CASSSQWTGGRDIQYF.

The J gene is TRBJ2-7, the V gene TRBV2; a weak D match, TRBD2 (5 bases). V gave up 4 bases and J gave up 3 bases, with 10 bases separating them. The V gene's germline CDR1 is SNHLY and CDR2 FYNNEI. The CDR3 is 13 amino acids. The CDR3 here is CASSGEGLYEQYV. In nucleotides, the CDR3 is TGTGCCAGCAGTGGTGAGGGCCTCTACGAGCAGTACGTC.